This T cell receptor beta chain was documented in a study of T cell repertoires in cytomegalovirus infection. Study in general: Public TCR beta signatures marked donors with CMV infection and the matching HLA.

Each CDR3 protein gets one entry after TCRdb re-called the reads with MiXCR. The sample has fewer than 700,000 distinct CDR3 sequences; 24% are singletons. The CDR3 runs to 14 residues. Trimming stripped 1 base from V and 11 bases from J, with 15 bases between. Germline-derived CDR1 and CDR2 are SEHNR and FQNEAQ (reference sequence). Overall study results and limits: Dominating the ex vivo response were TCR beta clonotypes that were CMV-specific and HLA-C-restricted.

Concerning this clonotype: Its antigen is not identified.

The clonotype comes from a human donor in good health (CMV status not recorded). Some clones in this sample may be carry-over from other donors' samples. The material sequenced was CD8+ T cells from PBMCs. The V and J genes are TRBV7-9 and TRBJ1-5; D not resolved. The DNA for the CDR3 is TGTGCCAGCAGCTTAGGGGTCGGTGTGGGAACCCAGCATTTT. Translating it yields CASSLGVGVGTQHF.